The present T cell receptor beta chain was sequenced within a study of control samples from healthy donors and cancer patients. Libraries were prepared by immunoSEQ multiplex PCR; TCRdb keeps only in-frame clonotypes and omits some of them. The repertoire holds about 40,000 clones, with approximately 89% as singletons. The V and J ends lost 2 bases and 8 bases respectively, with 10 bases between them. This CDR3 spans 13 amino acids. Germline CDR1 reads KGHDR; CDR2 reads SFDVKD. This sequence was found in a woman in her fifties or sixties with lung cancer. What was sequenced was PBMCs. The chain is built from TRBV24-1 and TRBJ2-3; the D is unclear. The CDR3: CATSDSLVSTQYF. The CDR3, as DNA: TGTGCCACCAGTGATTCCCTAGTCAGTACGCAGTATTTT.